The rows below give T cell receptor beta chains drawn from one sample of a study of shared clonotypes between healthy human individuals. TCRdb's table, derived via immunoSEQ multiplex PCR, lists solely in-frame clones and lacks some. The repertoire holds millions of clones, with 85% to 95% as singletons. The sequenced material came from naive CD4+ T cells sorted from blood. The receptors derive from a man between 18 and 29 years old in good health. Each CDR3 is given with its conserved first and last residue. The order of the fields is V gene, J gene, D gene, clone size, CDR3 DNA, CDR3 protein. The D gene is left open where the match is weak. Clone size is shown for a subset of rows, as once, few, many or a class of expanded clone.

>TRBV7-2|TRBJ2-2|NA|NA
TGTGCCAGCAGCTTACGGGGAGACACCGGGGAGCTGTTTTTT
CASSLRGDTGELFF
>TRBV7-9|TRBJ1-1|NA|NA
TGTGCCAGCATCCAGACAGCTAACACTGAAGCTTTCTTT
CASIQTANTEAFF
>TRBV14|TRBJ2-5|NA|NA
TGTGCCAGCAGCCAAGGGATCCAAGAGACCCAGTACTTC
CASSQGIQETQYF
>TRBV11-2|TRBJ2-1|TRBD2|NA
TGTGCCAGCAGCTTAGATGGCGGGGGTCCCCGCAATGAGCAGTTCTTC
CASSLDGGGPRNEQFF
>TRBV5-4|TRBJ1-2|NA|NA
TGTGCCAGCAGCCCCGGACAGCTTATAGGCTACACCTTC
CASSPGQLIGYTF
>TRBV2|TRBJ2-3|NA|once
TGTGCCAGCAGTAGAGGGGAAGATACGCAGTATTTT
CASSRGEDTQYF
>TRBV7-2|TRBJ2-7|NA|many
TGTGCCAGCAGCCCGGGCCGCTACGAGCAGTACTTC
CASSPGRYEQYF
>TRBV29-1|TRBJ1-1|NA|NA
TGCAGCGTTGAAGATACCACTGAAGCTTTCTTT
CSVEDTTEAFF
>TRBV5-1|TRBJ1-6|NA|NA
TGCGCCAGCAGCTTGATAAACAGGGAGGGTTCACCCCTCCACTTT
CASSLINREGSPLHF
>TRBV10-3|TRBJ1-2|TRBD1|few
TGTGCCATCACCCGACAGGGGCCAGGCTATGGCTACACCTTC
CAITRQGPGYGYTF
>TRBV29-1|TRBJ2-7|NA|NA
TGCAGCGCAAACAGGGACTCCTACGAGCAGTACTTC
CSANRDSYEQYF
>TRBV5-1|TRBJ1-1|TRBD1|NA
TGCGCCAGCAGCGCCTGGACAGGGAACACTGAAGCTTTCTTT
CASSAWTGNTEAFF
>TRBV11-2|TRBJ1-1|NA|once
TGTGCCAGCAGCTTAGGGATACAGGTGAACACTGAAGCTTTCTTT
CASSLGIQVNTEAFF
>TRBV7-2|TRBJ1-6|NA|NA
TGTGCCAGCACCCTGGAGACGGTCTATAATTCACCCCTCCACTTT
CASTLETVYNSPLHF
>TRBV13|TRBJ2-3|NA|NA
TGTGCCAGCAGCTCACGACGAGGGGGGGCTACGCAGTATTTT
CASSSRRGGATQYF
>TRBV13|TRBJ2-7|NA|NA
TGTGCCAGCAGCTTCTTTGGTTGGGAAAACTACGAGCAGTACTTC
CASSFFGWENYEQYF
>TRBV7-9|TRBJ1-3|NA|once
TGTGCCAGCAGCTTAGGGGGGGTCGGAAACACCATATATTTT
CASSLGGVGNTIYF
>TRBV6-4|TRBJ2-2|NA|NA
TGTGCCACCTCAATGGAGTACACCGGGGAGCTGTTTTTT
CATSMEYTGELFF
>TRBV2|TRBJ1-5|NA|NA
TGTGCCAGCAGTGAACCGACGGTAGCCCAGCATTTT
CASSEPTVAQHF
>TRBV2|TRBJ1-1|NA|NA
TGTGCCAGCAGGGAGGAGGTGGGAACTGAAGCTTTCTTT
CASREEVGTEAFF
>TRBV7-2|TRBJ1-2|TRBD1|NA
TGTGCCAGCAGCCCAGGGGGGACAGGGATGATCTTCTATGGCTACACCTTC
CASSPGGTGMIFYGYTF
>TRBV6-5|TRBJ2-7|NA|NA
TGTGCCAGCAGTTACGGCCTTGGATACGAGCAGTACTTC
CASSYGLGYEQYF
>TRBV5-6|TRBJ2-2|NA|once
TGTGCCAGCAGCGCAGCCGGACGGTACACCGGGGAGCTGTTTTTT
CASSAAGRYTGELFF
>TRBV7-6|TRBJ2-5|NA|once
TGTGCCAGCAGCTTATTCCCTCAGGGGATCCAAGAGACCCAGTACTTC
CASSLFPQGIQETQYF
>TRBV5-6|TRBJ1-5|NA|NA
TGTGCCAGCAGCATGTCGGGGTATAGCAATCAGCCCCAGCATTTT
CASSMSGYSNQPQHF
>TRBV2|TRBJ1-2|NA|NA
TGTGCCAGCACCCAGAACTATGGCTACACCTTC
CASTQNYGYTF
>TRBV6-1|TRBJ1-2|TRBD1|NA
TGTGCCAGCAGGGACAGGGTCGGCAACTATGGCTACACCTTC
CASRDRVGNYGYTF
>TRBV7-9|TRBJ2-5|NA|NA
TGTGCCAGCAGCAGGGGAGAGACCCAGTACTTC
CASSRGETQYF
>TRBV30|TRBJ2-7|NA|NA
TGTGCCTGGAACAGAGCTGGCGAGCAGTACTTC
CAWNRAGEQYF
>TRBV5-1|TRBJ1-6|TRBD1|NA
TGCGCCAGCAGCACCTGGACAGGCTATAATTCACCCCTCCACTTT
CASSTWTGYNSPLHF
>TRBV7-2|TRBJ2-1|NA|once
TGTGCCAGCAGCCCAAGGGGCCCCTCGAATGAGCAGTTCTTC
CASSPRGPSNEQFF
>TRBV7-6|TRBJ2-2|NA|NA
TGTGCCAGCAGCCCCGAGGCCTCATTAAGCACCGGGGAGCTGTTTTTT
CASSPEASLSTGELFF
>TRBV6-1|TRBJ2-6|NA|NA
TGTGCCAGCAGCTCTGGCCGTCTAGGGGCCAACGTCCTGACTTTC
CASSSGRLGANVLTF
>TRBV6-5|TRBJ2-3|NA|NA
TGTGCCAGCAGTTTGGGACGTACCACAGATACGCAGTATTTT
CASSLGRTTDTQYF
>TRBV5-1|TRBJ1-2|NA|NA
TGCGCCAGCAGCTTGGGACAGGTCTCTTTCTATGGCTACACCTTC
CASSLGQVSFYGYTF
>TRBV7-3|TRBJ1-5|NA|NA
TGTGCCAGCAGCGATTACGTGGTAAATCAGCCCCAGCATTTT
CASSDYVVNQPQHF
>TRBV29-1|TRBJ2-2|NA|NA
TGCTCCACGGCTGGCGGAGCGAACACCGGGGAGCTGTTTTTT
CSTAGGANTGELFF
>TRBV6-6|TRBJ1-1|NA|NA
TGTGCCAGCAGTTACGGAAGCAGGAACACTGAAGCTTTCTTT
CASSYGSRNTEAFF
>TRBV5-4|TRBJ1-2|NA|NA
TGTGCCAGCAGCTTGATCGGCGGAGGCAGAGACGGTGGCTACACCTTC
CASSLIGGGRDGGYTF
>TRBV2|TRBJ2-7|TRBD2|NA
TGTGCCAGCAGATCCGGGACTAGCGGGGGCGTCGAGCAGTACTTC
CASRSGTSGGVEQYF
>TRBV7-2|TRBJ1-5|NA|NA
TGTGCCAGCAGCCAATTGGGGAATCAGCCCCAGCATTTT
CASSQLGNQPQHF